The 24 T cell receptor beta chains listed next were all sequenced from one sample in a study of immune cell composition in non-small cell lung cancer. Assay: immunoSEQ multiplex PCR; the TCRdb copy retains only in-frame clones and omits some. Here the sample spans over 15,000 clones, 70% to 85% being singletons. The normal lung sample lay at least 3 cm, and maximally far, from the tumour. A further study also used this sample, focusing on CD4 T cells in lung cancer.

The sequencing input was non-adjacent lung tissue. These TCRs come from a human donor with non-small cell lung cancer.

Of note for this clone: The sample holds other DNA sequences that translate to the same CDR3. The V gene is TRBV6-5, the J gene TRBJ1-5; 7 bases map to TRBD1. CDR3 size: 15 residues. With V trimmed by 6 bases and J by 0 bases, 5 bases remained unmatched. Germline V gene data show CDR1 as MNHEY and CDR2 as SVGAGI. Written as DNA, the CDR3 is TGTGCCAGCAGAAGACAGGGAGGTAGCAATCAGCCCCAGCATTTT. This sequence encodes CASRRQGGSNQPQHF.

The chain recombines TRBV5-5 with TRBJ1-5, with D uncertain. The V end was cut by 0 bases, the J end by 2 bases, with 9 bases between. From germline, CDR1 is SGHKS and CDR2 YYEKEE (reference sequence). This CDR3 comprises 15 residues. CDR3 loop: CASSLAGRGNQPQHF. The CDR3 bases are TGTGCCAGCAGCTTGGCAGGAAGGGGCAATCAGCCCCAGCATTTT.

V is TRBV6-1 and J is TRBJ1-1, with TRBD1 matching 7 bases. J gave up 3 bases and V 6 bases, and 10 bases lay outside the gene matches. The CDR3 length is 15 residues. Germline V lookup: CDR1 MNHNS, CDR2 SASEGT. The CDR3 nucleotides read TGTGCCAGCAGAGTCCAGACAGGGTTGCACACTGAAGCTTTCTTT. This translates into CASRVQTGLHTEAFF.

The J gene is TRBJ1-4, the V gene TRBV28, with D possibly matching TRBD1 (5 bases). CDR3 size: 13 residues. The V gene lost 5 bases and the J gene lost 13 bases, with 17 bases spanning the gap. CDR1 MDHEN and CDR2 SYDVKM come from the germline V gene. CDR3: CASSVPGPPGLFF. CDR3 nucleotide sequence: TGTGCCAGCAGTGTACCAGGGCCCCCTGGACTGTTTTTT.

This rearrangement joins TRBV5-6 to TRBJ2-7; D is unresolved. In germline, CDR1 is SGHDT, CDR2 YYEEEE. The CDR3 is made up of 11 amino acids. V was cut by 4 bases and J by 7 bases, with 9 bases left in between. The CDR3 protein is CASSQAREQYF. CDR3 nucleotides: TGTGCCAGCAGCCAGGCTAGGGAGCAGTACTTC.

The chain joins TRBV19 to TRBJ2-7; no definite D call. Germline lookup yields CDR1 LNHDA and CDR2 SQIVND (reference sequence). The CDR3 consists of 14 residues. With 3 bases removed from V and 2 bases from J, the gap between germline ends came to 11 bases. CDR3 DNA sequence: TGTGCCAGTAGTATCCCAGACCCTCCCTACGAGCAGTACTTC. The encoded protein is CASSIPDPPYEQYF.

V and J are TRBV11-2 and TRBJ2-7, with 7 bases that match TRBD2. CDR3 length: 12 residues. Germline values: CDR1 SGHAT, CDR2 FQNNGV. Trimming took 3 bases from V and 5 from J; bases not matched to a gene: 1. In DNA form, the CDR3 reads TGTGCCAGCAGCTTGCGGGGGAACGAGCAGTACTTC. This sequence encodes CASSLRGNEQYF.

Details on this clone: At one end the junction does not follow the germline gene, possibly because of a read error. The chain carries TRBV6-1 and TRBJ1-2; D gene ambiguous. Looked up from germline, CDR1 is MNHNS and CDR2 is SASEGT. CDR3 size: 13 residues. The CDR3 coding sequence is TGTGCCAGCAGTGAAGCAGGGCTTACCCCCATTGCCTTC. Residues: CASSEAGLTPIAF.

The rearrangement links TRBV30 to TRBJ1-4, with a weak D call TRBD1 (5 bases). Looked up from germline, CDR1 is GTSNPN and CDR2 is SVGIG (reference sequence). V shed 4 bases and J shed 3 bases, with 12 bases lying between them. The CDR3 runs 14 residues. The CDR3 region is CAWNSGQANEKLFF. The CDR3 DNA reads as TGTGCCTGGAACTCGGGGCAGGCTAATGAAAAACTGTTTTTT.

This chain connects TRBV29-1 to TRBJ2-3; D gene uncertain. This CDR3 contains 14 residues. V gave up 6 bases and J gave up 0 bases, with 13 bases separating them. Germline lookup yields CDR1 SQVTM and CDR2 ANQGSEA. The CDR3 DNA follows: TGCAGCGTGGTGGAGATTGCTAGCACAGATACGCAGTATTTT. Its protein is CSVVEIASTDTQYF.

V is TRBV6-1 and J is TRBJ1-2, with D possibly TRBD1 on 5 matching bases. The CDR3 runs to 14 residues. The germline gives CDR1 MNHNS, CDR2 SASEGT. With 8 bases removed from V and 4 bases from J, the gap between germline ends came to 17 bases. The CDR3 region has the DNA TGTGCCAGCGAGACAGCGGAAGGAGGCTATGGCTACACCTTC. It is translated as CASETAEGGYGYTF.

This clone turned up a few times. This sequence joins TRBV7-9 and TRBJ2-3; 9 bases line up with TRBD2. CDR3 length equals 16 residues. Germline assignment: CDR1 SEHNR and CDR2 FQNEAQ (reference sequence). The J segment lost 3 bases and the V segment lost 4 bases, leaving 8 bases of the junction unmatched. CDR3 coding DNA: TGTGCCAGCAGCTACATAGCGGGGGAGGGTACAGATACGCAGTATTTT. Amino acid sequence: CASSYIAGEGTDTQYF. Full variable domain (remainder filled in from reference TRBV7-9 and TRBJ2-3): DTGVSQNPRHKITKRGQNVTFRCDPISEHNRLYWYRQTLGQGPEFLTYFQNEAQLEKSRLLSDRFSAERPKGSFSTLEIQRTEQGDSAMYLCASSYIAGEGTDTQYFGPGTRLTVL.

With respect to this clone: The junction and the germline gene differ at one end; a read error may be behind it. This sequence joins TRBV10-3 and TRBJ2-2, with D tentatively TRBD2 (5 bases). Germline CDR1 reads ENHRY; CDR2 reads SYGVKD. The CDR3 is 14 amino acids. Written as DNA, the CDR3 is TGTGCCATCAGTCCGACGGGAAACACCAGGGAGCTGTTTTTT. Amino acid sequence: CAISPTGNTRELFF.

The chain combines TRBV7-8 with TRBJ1-1, with D maybe TRBD1 (6 bases). There are 19 residues in the CDR3. V was shortened by 4 bases and J by 0 bases, with 24 bases between the two germline ends. The germline V gene has CDR1 SGHVS and CDR2 FQNEAQ. As DNA, the CDR3 is TGTGCCAGCAGCTCAACTACCGAACAACAGGGCTTCTTGAACACTGAAGCTTTCTTT. Amino acid sequence: CASSSTTEQQGFLNTEAFF.

V gene TRBV7-2 combines with J gene TRBJ2-7; either TRBD1 or TRBD2 may supply D (6 bases each). The germline V gene encodes CDR1 SGHTA and CDR2 FQGNSA. V lost 7 bases and J 0 bases, leaving 13 bases between the germline ends. The CDR3 loop spans 14 amino acids. DNA for the CDR3: TGTGCCAGCACCCGTTGGGGGGCCTCCTACGAGCAGTACTTC. This gives the protein CASTRWGASYEQYF.

The chain uses TRBV7-2 and TRBJ2-7; a weak D match, TRBD1 (5 bases). Trimming took off 2 bases at V and 1 base at J, with 12 bases between the two ends. From germline, CDR1 is SGHTA and CDR2 FQGNSA. The CDR3 spans 15 residues. The DNA of the CDR3 is TGTGCCAGCAGCTTATGGGCAGGGCCGTCCTACGAGCAGTACTTC. Translation gives CASSLWAGPSYEQYF.

The CDR3 protein is CASSPPGQGGDTQYF. The CDR3 nucleotides are TGTGCCAGCAGCCCGCCGGGACAGGGTGGAGATACGCAGTATTTT. The chain couples TRBV5-4 to TRBJ2-3, with 9 positions matching TRBD1. There are 15 residues in the CDR3. The junction had 8 bases not matched to a gene; V was cut back by 4 bases and J by 5 bases. Per germline, CDR1 SGHNT and CDR2 YYREEE (reference sequence).

V gene TRBV10-3 combines with J gene TRBJ2-5, with 9 bases fitting TRBD1. Germline V gene lookup returns CDR1 ENHRY and CDR2 SYGVKD. Trimming removed 3 bases from V and 2 bases from J; junction bases left unmatched: 4. The CDR3 length is 15 residues. The CDR3 sequence: CAISDPDRGQETQYF. CDR3 sequence (DNA): TGTGCCATCAGTGACCCTGACAGGGGGCAAGAGACCCAGTACTTC.

V gene TRBV5-8 combines with J gene TRBJ1-5, with D possibly being TRBD1 (5 bases). Germline V gives CDR1 SGHTS, CDR2 YDEGEE. This CDR3 comprises 15 residues. Trimming took 2 bases from V and 1 from J, leaving 10 bases between them. CDR3 amino acids: CASSLGTTSNQPQHF. The DNA for the CDR3 is TGTGCCAGCAGCTTAGGGACGACAAGCAATCAGCCCCAGCATTTT.

The chain carries TRBV9 and TRBJ2-6; 12 nucleotides line up with TRBD2. V lost 3 bases to trimming and J lost 1 base; unmatched junction nucleotides: 5. The CDR3 contains 18 residues. Germline V CDR1 and CDR2: SGDLS, YYNGEE. The CDR3 sequence: CASSGILAGGSGANVLTF. DNA of the CDR3: TGTGCCAGCAGCGGCATACTAGCGGGGGGTTCTGGGGCCAACGTCCTGACTTTC.

In this sample, this clone turned up once. This chain links TRBV14 with TRBJ1-1; D gene unclear. Germline V gene data show CDR1 as SGHDN and CDR2 as FVKESK. The CDR3 spans 13 residues. The V and J ends lost 1 base and 0 bases respectively, with 3 bases between them. As DNA, the CDR3 is TGTGCCAGCAGCCAAGCAATGAACACTGAAGCTTTCTTT. Its translation: CASSQAMNTEAFF.

The chain recombines TRBV19 with TRBJ1-2, with a weak D call TRBD1 (6 bases). Germline V gene sequence: CDR1 LNHDA, CDR2 SQIVND (reference sequence). V was trimmed by 6 bases and J by 6 bases, leaving 14 bases between them. The CDR3 covers 13 residues. The chain's CDR3 is CASRPGAMDGYTF. CDR3 nucleotides: TGTGCCAGTAGACCGGGGGCGATGGATGGCTACACCTTC.

V is TRBV10-3 and J is TRBJ2-1, with TRBD1 as a possible D gene (7 bases). Germline V gene data show CDR1 as ENHRY and CDR2 as SYGVKD. V was pared by 0 bases and J by 2 bases, with 14 bases between. The CDR3 covers 17 residues. CDR3 sequence (DNA): TGTGCCATCAGTGAGTCTGCAGGGGGGATCCCCTACAATGAGCAGTTCTTC. Its protein product is CAISESAGGIPYNEQFF.

This clone turned up a few times. This sequence joins TRBV6-5 and TRBJ1-6; 7 bases are shared with TRBD1. This CDR3 is built from 15 residues. J lost 9 bases, V lost 5 bases, and 10 bases had no gene match. Germline V gene data show CDR1 as MNHEY and CDR2 as SVGAGI. In DNA, the CDR3 is TGTGCCAGCAGTCCCCGGGACAGACACTCTTCACCCCTCCACTTT. This translates into CASSPRDRHSSPLHF.